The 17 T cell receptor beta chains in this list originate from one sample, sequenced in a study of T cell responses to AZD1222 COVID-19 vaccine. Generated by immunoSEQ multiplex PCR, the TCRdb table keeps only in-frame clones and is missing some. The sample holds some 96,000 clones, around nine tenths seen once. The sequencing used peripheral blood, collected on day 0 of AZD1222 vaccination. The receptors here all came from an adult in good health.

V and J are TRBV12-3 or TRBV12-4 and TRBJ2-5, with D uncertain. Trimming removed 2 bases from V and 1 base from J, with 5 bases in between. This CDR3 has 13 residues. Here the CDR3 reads CASSLQFQETQYF. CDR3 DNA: TGTGCCAGCAGTTTACAGTTCCAAGAGACCCAGTACTTC.

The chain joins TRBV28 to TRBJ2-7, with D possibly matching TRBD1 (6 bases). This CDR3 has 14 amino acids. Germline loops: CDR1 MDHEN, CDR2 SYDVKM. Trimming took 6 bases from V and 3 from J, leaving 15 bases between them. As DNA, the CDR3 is TGTGCCAGCAGCCTAGGACAGCCTCACTACGAGCAGTACTTC. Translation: CASSLGQPHYEQYF.

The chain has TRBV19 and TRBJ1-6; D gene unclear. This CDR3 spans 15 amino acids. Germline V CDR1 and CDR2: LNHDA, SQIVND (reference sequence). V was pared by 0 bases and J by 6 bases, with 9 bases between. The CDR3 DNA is TGTGCCAGTAGTATAGACGCTCGGAGTAATTCACCCCTCCACTTT. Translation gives CASSIDARSNSPLHF.

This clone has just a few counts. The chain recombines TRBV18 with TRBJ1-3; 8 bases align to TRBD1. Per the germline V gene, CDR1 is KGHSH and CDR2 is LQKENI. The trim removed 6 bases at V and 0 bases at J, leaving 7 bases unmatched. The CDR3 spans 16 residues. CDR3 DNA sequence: TGTGCCAGCTCGTCTACAGGGGGGTCCTCTGGAAACACCATATATTTT. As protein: CASSSTGGSSGNTIYF.

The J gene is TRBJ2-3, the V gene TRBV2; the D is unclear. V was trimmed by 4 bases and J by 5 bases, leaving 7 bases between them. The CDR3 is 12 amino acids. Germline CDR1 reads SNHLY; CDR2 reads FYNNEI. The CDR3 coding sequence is TGTGCCAGCAGTGCCGCGGTAGATACGCAGTATTTT. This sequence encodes CASSAAVDTQYF.

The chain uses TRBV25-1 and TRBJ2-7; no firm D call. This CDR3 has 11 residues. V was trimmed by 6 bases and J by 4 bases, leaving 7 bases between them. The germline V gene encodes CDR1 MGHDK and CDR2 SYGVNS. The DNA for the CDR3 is TGTGCCAGCAGGGGTGGGTACGAGCAGTACTTC. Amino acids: CASRGGYEQYF.

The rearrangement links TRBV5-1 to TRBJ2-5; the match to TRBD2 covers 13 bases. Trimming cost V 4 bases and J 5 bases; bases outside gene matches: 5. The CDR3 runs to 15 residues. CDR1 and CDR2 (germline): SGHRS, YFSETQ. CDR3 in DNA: TGCGCCAGCAGCGGCGGGACTAGCGGGGTTGAGACCCAGTACTTC. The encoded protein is CASSGGTSGVETQYF. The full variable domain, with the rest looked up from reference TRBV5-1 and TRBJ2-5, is KAGVTQTPRYLIKTRGQQVTLSCSPISGHRSVSWYQQTPGQGLQFLFEYFSETQRNKGNFPGRFSGRQFSNSRSEMNVSTLELGDSALYLCASSGGTSGVETQYFGPGTRLLVL.

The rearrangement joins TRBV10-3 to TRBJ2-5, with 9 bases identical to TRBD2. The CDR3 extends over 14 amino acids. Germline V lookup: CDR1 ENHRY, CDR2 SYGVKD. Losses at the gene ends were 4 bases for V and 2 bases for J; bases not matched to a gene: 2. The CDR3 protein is CAISGLAAQETQYF. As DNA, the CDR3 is TGTGCCATCAGTGGACTAGCGGCTCAAGAGACCCAGTACTTC.

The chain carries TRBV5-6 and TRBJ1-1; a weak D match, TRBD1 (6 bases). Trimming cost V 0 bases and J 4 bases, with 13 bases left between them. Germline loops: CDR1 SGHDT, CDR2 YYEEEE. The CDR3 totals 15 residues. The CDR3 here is CASSLGRGLATEAFF. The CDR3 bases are TGTGCCAGCAGCTTGGGTAGGGGGTTGGCCACTGAAGCTTTCTTT. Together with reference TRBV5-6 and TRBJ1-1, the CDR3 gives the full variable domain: DAGVTQSPTHLIKTRGQQVTLRCSPKSGHDTVSWYQQALGQGPQFIFQYYEEEERQRGNFPDRFSGHQFPNYSSELNVNALLLGDSALYLCASSLGRGLATEAFFGQGTRLTVV.

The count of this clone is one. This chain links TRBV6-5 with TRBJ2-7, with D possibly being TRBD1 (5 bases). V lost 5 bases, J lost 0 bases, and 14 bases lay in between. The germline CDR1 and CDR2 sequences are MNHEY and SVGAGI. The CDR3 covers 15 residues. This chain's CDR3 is CASSLDTGSSYEQYF. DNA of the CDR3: TGTGCCAGCAGTCTGGACACGGGCAGCTCCTACGAGCAGTACTTC.

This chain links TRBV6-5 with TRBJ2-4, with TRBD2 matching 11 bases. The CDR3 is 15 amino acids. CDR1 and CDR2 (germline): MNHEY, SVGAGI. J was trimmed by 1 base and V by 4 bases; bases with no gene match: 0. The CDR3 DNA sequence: TGTGCCAGCAGTTCTAGCGGGAGGGCCAAAAACATTCAGTACTTC. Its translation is CASSSSGRAKNIQYF.

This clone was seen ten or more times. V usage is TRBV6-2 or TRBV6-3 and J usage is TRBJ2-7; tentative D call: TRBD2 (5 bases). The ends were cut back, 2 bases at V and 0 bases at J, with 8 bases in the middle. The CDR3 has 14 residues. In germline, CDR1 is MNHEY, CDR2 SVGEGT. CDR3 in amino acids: CASSYEGPSYEQYF. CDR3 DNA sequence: TGTGCCAGCAGTTACGAGGGCCCCTCCTACGAGCAGTACTTC.

CDR3 bases: TGTGCCAGCACCTCCGGGAATCTCCTGGGAAAACTGTTTTTT. Translation gives CASTSGNLLGKLFF. V and J are TRBV28 and TRBJ1-4; D is unresolved. This CDR3 is 14 amino acids long. V was clipped by 7 bases and J by 10 bases, with 19 bases between them. Germline-derived CDR1 and CDR2 are MDHEN and SYDVKM.

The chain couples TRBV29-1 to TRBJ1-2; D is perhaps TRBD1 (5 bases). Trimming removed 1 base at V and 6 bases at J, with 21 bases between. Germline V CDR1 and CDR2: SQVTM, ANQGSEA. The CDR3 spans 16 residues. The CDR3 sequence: CSVEGGSIVRQDGYTF. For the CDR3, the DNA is TGCAGCGTTGAAGGGGGGAGTATAGTACGACAAGATGGCTACACCTTC.

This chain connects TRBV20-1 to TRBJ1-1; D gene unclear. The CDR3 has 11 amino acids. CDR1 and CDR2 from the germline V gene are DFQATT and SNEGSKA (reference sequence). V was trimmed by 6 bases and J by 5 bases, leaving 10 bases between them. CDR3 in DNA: TGCAGTGCGTTTCTGCGGACTGAAGCTTTCTTT. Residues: CSAFLRTEAFF.

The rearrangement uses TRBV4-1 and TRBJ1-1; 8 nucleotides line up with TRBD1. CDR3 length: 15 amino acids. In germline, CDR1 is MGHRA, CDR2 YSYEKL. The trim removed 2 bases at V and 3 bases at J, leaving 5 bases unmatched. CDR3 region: CASSQLDRDHTEAFF. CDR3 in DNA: TGCGCCAGCAGCCAATTGGACAGGGATCACACTGAAGCTTTCTTT.

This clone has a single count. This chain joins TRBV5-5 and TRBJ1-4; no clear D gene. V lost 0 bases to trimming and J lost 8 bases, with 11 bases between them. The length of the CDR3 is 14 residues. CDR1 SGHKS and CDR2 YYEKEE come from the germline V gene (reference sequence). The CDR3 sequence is CASSLGLMAEKLFF. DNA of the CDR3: TGTGCCAGCAGCTTGGGCCTCATGGCGGAAAAACTGTTTTTT.